The 12 T cell receptor beta chains in this list originate from one sample, sequenced in a study of T cells in Graves' hyperthyroidism and ophthalmopathy. Amplification of TCR beta CDR3 regions used RNA as the template. Initially, a first-round RT-PCR of the TCR CDR3 employed the HTBI primer set. TCRdb redid the calling of the multiplex PCR reads with MiXCR, one entry per CDR3 protein. The sample has fewer than 250,000 distinct CDR3 sequences; roughly 15% are singletons. The sample was blood. All receptors derive from a woman between 18 and 30 years old with Graves' ophthalmopathy.

This clonotype has ten or more counts. The chain combines TRBV19 with TRBJ2-7; D is perhaps TRBD1 (5 bases). In germline, CDR1 is LNHDA, CDR2 SQIVND (reference sequence). The ends were cut back, 7 bases at V and 0 bases at J, with 13 bases in the middle. The CDR3 covers 14 residues. In nucleotides, the CDR3 is TGTGCCAGTAATCAGGGCTTGGGCTCCTACGAGCAGTACTTC. It encodes CASNQGLGSYEQYF.

Turning to this clonotype: This clone may be a read error of a much larger clone one base away. The CDR3 spells CSAPTGSGSDYTF. CDR3 coding DNA: TGCAGTGCCCCGACAGGGTCGGGTTCTGACTACACCTTC. The chain joins TRBV20-1 to TRBJ1-2; TRBD1 matches at 7 bases. This CDR3 comprises 13 residues. The germline CDR1 and CDR2 sequences are DFQATT and SNEGSKA (reference sequence). V was clipped by 6 bases and J by 10 bases; unmatched bases: 14.

Comments on this clonotype: One end of the junction fails to match germline, which may point to a read error. The genes are TRBV3-1 and TRBJ1-1, with D unresolved. The CDR3 loop spans 14 amino acids. Germline CDR1 reads LGHDT; CDR2 reads YNNKEL (reference sequence). The DNA of the CDR3 is TGTGCCGGCAGCCAAGTGGATCTGAACGCTGAAGCTTTCTTT. Its protein is CAGSQVDLNAEAFF.

Ten or more counts support this clonotype. J is TRBJ2-2 and V is TRBV30; D gene unclear. Trimming took off 0 bases at V and 0 bases at J, with 5 bases between the two ends. There are 14 residues in the CDR3. Germline-derived CDR1 and CDR2 are GTSNPN and SVGIG (reference sequence). CDR3 amino acids: CAWSVLSNTGELFF. The CDR3 bases are TGTGCCTGGAGTGTACTTTCGAACACCGGGGAGCTGTTTTTT.

About this clonotype: A much larger clone lies one base from this, so it may be a read error. The gene calls are TRBV6-1 and TRBJ1-3; no reliable D call. Trimming shortened V by 7 bases and J by 4 bases, and 14 bases separated the two germline ends. There are 14 residues in the CDR3. Looked up from germline, CDR1 is MNHNS and CDR2 is SASEGT. The CDR3 nucleotides are TGTGCCAGCAACTACGGGCAATCCGGAAACACCATATATTTT. It codes for CASNYGQSGNTIYF.

CDR3 residues: CSVSYPGTGGIGQYF. CDR3 sequence (DNA): TGCAGCGTCTCCTACCCCGGGACAGGGGGCATCGGGCAGTACTTC. V and J are TRBV29-1 and TRBJ2-7; 12 positions agree with TRBD1. CDR1 and CDR2 (germline): SQVTM, ANQGSEA. The CDR3 is 15 amino acids. Trimming cost V 6 bases and J 9 bases; bases outside gene matches: 15.

This clonotype has a count of ten or more. This sequence joins TRBV5-1 and TRBJ2-7, with 7 bases aligning to TRBD2. With V trimmed by 0 bases and J by 2 bases, 11 bases remained unmatched. The CDR3 loop spans 17 amino acids. The V gene's germline CDR1 is SGHRS and CDR2 YFSETQ. The CDR3 loop reads CASSLVPETGGTYEQYF. CDR3 in DNA: TGCGCCAGCAGCTTGGTACCCGAGACCGGGGGGACCTACGAGCAGTACTTC. Variable domain in full (rest from reference TRBV5-1 and TRBJ2-7): KAGVTQTPRYLIKTRGQQVTLSCSPISGHRSVSWYQQTPGQGLQFLFEYFSETQRNKGNFPGRFSGRQFSNSRSEMNVSTLELGDSALYLCASSLVPETGGTYEQYFGPGTRLTVT.

This clonotype came up a few times. The V gene is TRBV19, the J gene TRBJ1-5; D uncertain. The CDR3 extends over 13 amino acids. Trimming pared 1 base from V and 5 bases from J, leaving 6 bases between. Germline values: CDR1 LNHDA, CDR2 SQIVND (reference sequence). DNA for the CDR3: TGTGCCAGTAGTATAGCAGCCTATCAGCCCCAGCATTTT. Protein product: CASSIAAYQPQHF.

The chain uses TRBV6-1 and TRBJ2-1; 7 bases are shared with TRBD1. Looked up from germline, CDR1 is MNHNS and CDR2 is SASEGT. V shed 6 bases, J shed 0 bases, and the junction held 14 bases outside the gene matches. The length of the CDR3 is 18 residues. As DNA, the CDR3 is TGTGCCAGCAGCGAGCTTACAAGGGGGCTTTTCTCCTACAATGAGCAGTTCTTC. Translating gives CASSELTRGLFSYNEQFF.

This clonotype was counted at least ten times. J is TRBJ1-3 and V is TRBV9, with unresolved D. V dropped 2 bases and J dropped 3 bases, with 6 bases sitting between them. Germline V gene data show CDR1 as SGDLS and CDR2 as YYNGEE. The CDR3 is 13 residues long. DNA for the CDR3: TGTGCCAGCAGCGTCGACGGTGGAAACACCATATATTTT. Its protein product is CASSVDGGNTIYF.

This clonotype was seen a few times. The CDR3 is CASSLTSDGGQQYF. CDR3 nucleotide sequence: TGTGCCAGCAGCTTAACTAGCGACGGAGGGCAGCAGTACTTC. J is TRBJ2-7 and V is TRBV14, with 7 bases identical to TRBD2. Trimming at V came to 5 bases and at J to 8 bases, leaving 12 bases not matched to a gene. The CDR3 spans 14 residues. Germline loops: CDR1 SGHDN, CDR2 FVKESK.

There are many counts of this clonotype. This chain joins TRBV2 and TRBJ1-5; 7 positions match TRBD1. CDR3 size: 14 residues. The germline CDR1 and CDR2 sequences are SNHLY and FYNNEI. V lost 2 bases, J lost 7 bases, and 5 bases stayed unmatched. CDR3 DNA: TGTGCCAGCAGTGAATTAGGGGGCCGGCAGCCCCAGCATTTT. Amino acids: CASSELGGRQPQHF.